This T cell receptor beta chain was captured in a study of response to subunit inactivated influenza vaccine. TCRdb re-called the RT-PCR reads with MiXCR, one entry per CDR3 protein. Among 650,000 to 700,000 distinct CDR3 sequences listed, about a sixth were seen once. Findings of the study overall: Only a handful of new T cells, the authors suggested, are recruited with each seasonal influenza vaccination.

In the case of this clonotype: Antigen: not known.

This clonotype was sampled from a man between 50 and 59 years old who received an inactivated influenza vaccine. Sequencing was performed on PBMCs from blood, taken about 13 days after vaccination.

Here the CDR3 DNA reads TGTGCCAGCAGCTTAAGGCGGGAGGAACTTAGCATTCAGTACTTC. This sequence encodes CASSLRREELSIQYF. The chain joins TRBV7-2 to TRBJ2-4; TRBD2 matches 8 bases. The CDR3 runs 15 residues. The V and J ends lost 2 bases and 9 bases, in that order; junction bases with no gene match: 9. Germline CDR1 and CDR2: SGHTA and FQGNSA.